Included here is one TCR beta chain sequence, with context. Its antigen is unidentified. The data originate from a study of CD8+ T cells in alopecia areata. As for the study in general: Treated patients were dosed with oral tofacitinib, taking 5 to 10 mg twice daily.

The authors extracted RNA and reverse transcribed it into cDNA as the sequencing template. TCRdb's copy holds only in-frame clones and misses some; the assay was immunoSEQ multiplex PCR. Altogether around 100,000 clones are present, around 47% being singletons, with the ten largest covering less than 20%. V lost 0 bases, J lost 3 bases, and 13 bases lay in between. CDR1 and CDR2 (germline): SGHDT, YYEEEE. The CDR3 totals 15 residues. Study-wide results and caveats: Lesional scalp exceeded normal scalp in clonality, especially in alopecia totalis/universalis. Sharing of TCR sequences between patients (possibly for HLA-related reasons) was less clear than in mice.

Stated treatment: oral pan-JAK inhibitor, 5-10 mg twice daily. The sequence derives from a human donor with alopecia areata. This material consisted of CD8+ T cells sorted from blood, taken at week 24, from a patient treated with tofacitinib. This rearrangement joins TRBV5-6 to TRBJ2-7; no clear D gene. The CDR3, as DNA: TGTGCCAGCAGCTTGGATCAAGTCCCGGACTACGAGCAGTACTTC. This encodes CASSLDQVPDYEQYF.